One and the same sample provided the 18 T cell receptor beta chains below, sequenced in a study of T cells in Graves' hyperthyroidism and ophthalmopathy. Template material for amplifying TCR beta CDR3 regions consisted of RNA transcripts. With the HTBI primer set, the TCR CDR3 went through a first round of RT-PCR. From the multiplex PCR reads, TCRdb called clonotypes with MiXCR, one entry per CDR3 protein. The sample holds fewer than 350,000 distinct CDR3 sequences, about 20% seen once. The sequenced material came from blood. The receptors stem from a woman aged 45 to 65 with Graves' hyperthyroidism.

This clonotype was seen a few times. The chain links TRBV20-1 to TRBJ2-7; 11 nucleotides agree with TRBD2. The ends lost 3 bases at V and 2 bases at J; junction bases unmatched: 6. Germline V gives CDR1 DFQATT, CDR2 SNEGSKA (reference sequence). CDR3 size: 15 residues. The CDR3 reads CSASAGLAGPYEQYF. The CDR3, as DNA: TGCAGTGCTAGTGCCGGACTAGCGGGCCCCTACGAGCAGTACTTC.

The chain joins TRBV5-1 to TRBJ2-2, with a possible D match to TRBD2 (5 bases). This CDR3 has 13 amino acids. CDR1 and CDR2 from the germline V gene are SGHRS and YFSETQ. V was trimmed by 0 bases and J by 9 bases, leaving 9 bases between them. In nucleotides, the CDR3 is TGCGCCAGCAGCTTGGAAGGAGGCAGGGAGCTGTTTTTT. Translating it yields CASSLEGGRELFF.

The chain joins TRBV20-1 to TRBJ2-1; TRBD2 might be the D (6 bases). There are 14 residues in the CDR3. V lost 1 base and J 3 bases, leaving 10 bases between the germline ends. Germline V gene lookup returns CDR1 DFQATT and CDR2 SNEGSKA (reference sequence). The CDR3 region is CSARAGESYNEQFF. In nucleotides, the CDR3 is TGCAGTGCTAGAGCGGGGGAGAGCTACAATGAGCAGTTCTTC.

This clonotype was found many times. The chain is built from TRBV7-2 and TRBJ2-5; the match to TRBD2 covers 8 bases. V lost 3 bases to trimming and J lost 4 bases; unmatched junction nucleotides: 7. CDR3 length: 15 residues. The germline CDR1 and CDR2 sequences are SGHTA and FQGNSA. This chain's CDR3 is CASSFITGGPETQYF. CDR3 DNA: TGTGCCAGCAGCTTTATTACGGGAGGGCCAGAGACCCAGTACTTC.

In this sample, this clonotype turned up many times. The gene calls are TRBV18 and TRBJ2-7; TRBD1 matches at 8 bases. The germline gives CDR1 KGHSH, CDR2 LQKENI. The length of the CDR3 is 13 residues. The V segment lost 6 bases and the J segment 6 bases; nucleotides outside the gene matches: 7. Here the CDR3 reads CASSLPQGGEQYF. CDR3 bases: TGTGCCAGCTCCCTGCCACAGGGGGGCGAGCAGTACTTC.

CDR3 in amino acids: CSVEFYGGYNEQFF. The CDR3 bases are TGCAGCGTCGAATTTTATGGGGGTTACAATGAGCAGTTCTTC. The J gene is TRBJ2-1, the V gene TRBV29-1; TRBD1 or TRBD2 may be the D gene (5 bases each). The length of the CDR3 is 14 residues. CDR1 and CDR2 (germline): SQVTM, ANQGSEA. The ends were cut back, 6 bases at V and 4 bases at J, with 16 bases in the middle.

This clonotype was detected many times. The CDR3 region is CASSATGNEKLFF. The CDR3, as DNA: TGTGCCAGCAGCGCGACAGGGAATGAAAAACTGTTTTTT. The genes are TRBV5-6 and TRBJ1-4; 7 bases are shared with TRBD1. The ends lost 4 bases at V and 5 bases at J; junction bases unmatched: 2. The germline V gene has CDR1 SGHDT and CDR2 YYEEEE. CDR3 length: 13 amino acids.

The chain uses TRBV24-1 and TRBJ2-1; 7 bases agree with TRBD2. V lost 3 bases and J lost 7; bases outside the gene matches: 5. The CDR3 totals 14 residues. The germline V gene has CDR1 KGHDR and CDR2 SFDVKD. The CDR3 spells CATSDAAGGNEQFF. The CDR3 nucleotides read TGTGCCACCAGTGATGCCGCCGGGGGGAATGAGCAGTTCTTC.

This rearrangement joins TRBV5-6 to TRBJ2-7; no definite D call. Trimming cost V 2 bases and J 6 bases, with 18 bases left between them. Germline V gene lookup returns CDR1 SGHDT and CDR2 YYEEEE. There are 15 residues in the CDR3. In DNA, the CDR3 is TGTGCCAGCAGCTTCGGTTGGGCAGACCTACGCGAGCAGTACTTC. Translating gives CASSFGWADLREQYF.

The V call is TRBV20-1, the J call TRBJ1-5; 7 bases agree with TRBD1. V shed 4 bases, J shed 4 bases, and the junction held 4 bases outside the gene matches. The CDR3 runs 13 residues. Germline values: CDR1 DFQATT, CDR2 SNEGSKA (reference sequence). As DNA, the CDR3 is TGCAGTGCTACGACAGGGCCGAATCAGCCCCAGCATTTT. This gives the protein CSATTGPNQPQHF.

In its sample, this clonotype was seen many times. The chain joins TRBV2 to TRBJ2-1, with D possibly being TRBD2 (6 bases). V dropped 3 bases and J dropped 2 bases, with 11 bases sitting between them. The CDR3 spans 15 residues. Germline CDR1 reads SNHLY; CDR2 reads FYNNEI. The CDR3 DNA reads TGTGCCAGCAGTGAGGGGCGGGGACCCTACAATGAGCAGTTCTTC. Translating it yields CASSEGRGPYNEQFF.

This chain joins TRBV6-1 and TRBJ1-5; the match to TRBD1 covers 8 bases. V lost 10 bases and J lost 0; bases outside the gene matches: 14. Germline V CDR1 and CDR2: MNHNS, SASEGT. The CDR3 extends over 17 amino acids. In DNA, the CDR3 is TGTGCCACCAGGGATCTGGGACAGGCGAATAGCAATCAGCCCCAGCATTTT. It translates to CATRDLGQANSNQPQHF.

This clonotype has just a few counts. Since a much larger clone is just one base distant, this may be a read error. The V gene is TRBV5-1, the J gene TRBJ2-1; 8 bases match TRBD2. From germline, CDR1 is SGHRS and CDR2 YFSETQ. This CDR3 has 14 amino acids. The CDR3 DNA reads TGCGCCAGCAGCCCGGGACTAGTTGCGAATGAGCAGCTCTTC. Its translation: CASSPGLVANEQLF. Together with reference TRBV5-1 and TRBJ2-1, the CDR3 gives the full variable domain: KAGVTQTPRYLIKTRGQQVTLSCSPISGHRSVSWYQQTPGQGLQFLFEYFSETQRNKGNFPGRFSGRQFSNSRSEMNVSTLELGDSALYLCASSPGLVANEQLFGPGTRLTVL.

The chain combines TRBV5-7 with TRBJ1-2; D is possibly TRBD1 (5 bases). TRBV5-7 is assigned to the ORF class and has an uncertain function. Trimming removed 3 bases at V and 5 bases at J, with 14 bases between. The CDR3 covers 14 residues. CDR3 nucleotide sequence: TGTGCCAGCAGCTCGGGGGTCCAGGGATATGGCTACACCTTC. Translation: CASSSGVQGYGYTF.

This clonotype showed up just a few times. The J gene is TRBJ2-1, the V gene TRBV3-1; a possible D gene is TRBD2 (6 bases). The ends were cut back, 5 bases at V and 5 bases at J, with 13 bases in the middle. Germline CDR1 is LGHDT and CDR2 is YNNKEL (reference sequence). This CDR3 contains 14 residues. CDR3: CASSFVREDNEQFF. DNA of the CDR3: TGTGCCAGCAGCTTCGTAAGGGAGGACAATGAGCAGTTCTTC.

The CDR3 region has the DNA TGTGCCAGTAGTGGACAGACAGTATTAACCAAAAACATTCAGTACTTC. Amino acid sequence: CASSGQTVLTKNIQYF. The rearrangement links TRBV19 to TRBJ2-4; weak D call: TRBD1 (6 bases). The CDR3 is 16 amino acids. From germline, CDR1 is LNHDA and CDR2 SQIVND (reference sequence). V shed 5 bases and J shed 2 bases, with 16 bases lying between them. The full variable domain, rest sourced from reference TRBV19 and TRBJ2-4, is DGGITQSPKYLFRKEGQNVTLSCEQNLNHDAMYWYRQDPGQGLRLIYYSQIVNDFQKGDIAEGYSVSREKKESFPLTVTSAQKNPTAFYLCASSGQTVLTKNIQYFGAGTRLSVL.

This chain connects TRBV20-1 to TRBJ1-5, with 7 bases lining up with TRBD1. Germline V CDR1 and CDR2: DFQATT, SNEGSKA (reference sequence). J was trimmed by 6 bases and V by 6 bases; bases with no gene match: 8. The CDR3 has 13 residues. The chain's CDR3 is CSAIDRVGQPQHF. The CDR3 DNA sequence: TGCAGTGCCATCGACAGGGTTGGTCAGCCCCAGCATTTT.

This clonotype was seen at least ten times. The chain employs TRBV7-9 and TRBJ1-1; 7 positions match TRBD1. CDR1 is SEHNR and CDR2 is FQNEAQ in the germline V gene (reference sequence). CDR3 length: 15 residues. With 5 bases clipped from V and 1 base from J, the junction kept 7 bases outside the gene matches. The CDR3 loop reads CASSGTGTENTEAFF. The CDR3, as DNA: TGTGCCAGCAGCGGAACCGGGACAGAGAACACTGAAGCTTTCTTT.